The clone carrying this T cell receptor (beta chain) was seen a few times. The antigen is undetermined. The sample's treatment: oral pan-JAK inhibitor, 5-10 mg twice daily. This entry comes from a study of CD8+ T cells in alopecia areata. At the level of the study: Severity of treated patients was scored by affected scalp percentage.

Points from the study as a whole: Compared with normal scalp, lesional scalp had higher clonality and more expanded CD8+ clones. For patients receiving tofacitinib, scalp clonality and expanded CD8+ clones among the top 100 significantly decreased.

V lost 4 bases, J lost 4 bases, and 5 bases lay in between. Germline CDR1 reads SQVTM; CDR2 reads ANQGSEA. The CDR3 totals 11 residues. After isolation, RNA underwent reverse transcription to generate cDNA as the sequencing template. Method: immunoSEQ multiplex PCR; TCRdb's copy keeps in-frame clones and lacks some. Among about 200,000 clones listed, more than 30% were seen once. This chain links TRBV29-1 with TRBJ2-1; no reliable D call. The sequencing used CD4+ T cells sorted from blood, collected at approximately week 30, from a patient treated with tofacitinib. The receptor was derived from a human donor with alopecia areata. CDR3 amino acids: CSVAGYNEQFF. The CDR3 DNA is TGCAGCGTTGCAGGATACAATGAGCAGTTCTTC.